This TCR beta chain comes out of a study of T-cell reconstitution after alpha-beta-depleted transplantation in children. Findings and limits, study-wide: The origin of high day-60 TCRbeta diversity in some patients lay in surviving recipient T cells and thymic progenitors.

A remark on this clonotype: The target antigen is unknown.

TCRbeta library preparation incorporated unique molecular identifiers. TCRdb reanalysed the PCR reads using MiXCR and keeps one entry per CDR3 protein. The sample shows 780,000 or so distinct CDR3 sequences, under 20% of them seen only once. The CDR3 is made up of 13 amino acids. The V gene lost 3 bases and the J gene lost 3 bases, with 11 bases spanning the gap. Germline V gene lookup returns CDR1 DFQATT and CDR2 SNEGSKA (reference sequence). The chain carries TRBV20-1 and TRBJ2-5, with D unresolved. Sequenced here: PBMCs, mostly from graft donor cells, sampled 360 days after TCRalphabeta/CD19-depleted stem cell transplant. This sequence originates from a male patient younger than 18 who had a stem cell transplant for acute lymphoblastic leukemia, so the T cells may come from the graft donor. In DNA, the CDR3 is TGCAGTGCTAGCATCCCACCTGAAGAGACCCAGTACTTC. It codes for CSASIPPEETQYF.